This TCR beta chain is from a study of T cells in Graves' hyperthyroidism and ophthalmopathy. General study results and limits: The majority of expanded thyroid clonotypes above 0.001 also appeared in blood. Separating ophthalmopathy from stable hyperthyroidism was achieved by a 13 V-J model. Ophthalmopathy was identified by the model a median around 6.3 months ahead of onset.

This clonotype appeared many times. As yet, its antigen is unknown. Amplification yielded TCR beta CDR3 regions, with RNA transcripts as the source. Carried out on the TCR CDR3, a first-round RT-PCR used the HTBI primer set. TCRdb re-called the multiplex PCR reads through MiXCR, storing one row per CDR3 protein. The repertoire consists of 600,000 or so distinct CDR3 sequences, with 46% occurring once and the leading ten covering nearly 8.5%. On the basis of clinical symptoms, serum thyroxine and TRAb, thyroid ultrasound and orbital computed tomography, diagnoses were made. CDR1 is SGHVS, CDR2 FQNEAQ, per germline. V dropped 5 bases and J dropped 6; count of bases not matched to a gene: 8. The CDR3 sequence is 14 residues long.

This clonotype was obtained from a woman aged 18-30 years with Graves' hyperthyroidism. Sequenced input: peripheral blood or thyroid tissue (not recorded which). The V gene is TRBV7-8, the J gene TRBJ2-7, with 9 bases that match TRBD1. The CDR3 sequence is CASSLVQGAAEQYF. CDR3 in DNA: TGTGCCAGCAGCCTCGTACAGGGGGCAGCCGAGCAGTACTTC.